Only one count was recorded for the clone carrying this T cell receptor (beta chain). Its specificity is not known. The method was immunoSEQ multiplex PCR; TCRdb's version includes in-frame clones alone and lacks a portion of them. The sample contains approximately 150,000 clones, about 88% of which appear only once. This sample is part of a study of cytomegalovirus exposure and HLA in healthy donors. Study summary: The approximately 130 validation repertoires and the 666 first-cohort repertoires shared a platform, a later analysis reported.

Study-wide findings and caveats: The finding came from a later analysis; first-cohort TCR clusters tended to co-occur in the roughly 110 validation repertoires.

Per the germline V gene, CDR1 is ENHRY and CDR2 is SYGVKD. The V end was cut by 4 bases, the J end by 0 bases, with 6 bases between. This CDR3 spans 13 amino acids. The sample taken for sequencing was PBMCs. The source is a woman in her late teens or twenties in good health and CMV-seropositive. The rearrangement uses TRBV10-3 and TRBJ1-1; D might be TRBD1 (5 bases). CDR3 sequence reads: CAISVQVNTEAFF. The CDR3, as DNA: TGTGCCATCAGTGTACAGGTGAACACTGAAGCTTTCTTT.